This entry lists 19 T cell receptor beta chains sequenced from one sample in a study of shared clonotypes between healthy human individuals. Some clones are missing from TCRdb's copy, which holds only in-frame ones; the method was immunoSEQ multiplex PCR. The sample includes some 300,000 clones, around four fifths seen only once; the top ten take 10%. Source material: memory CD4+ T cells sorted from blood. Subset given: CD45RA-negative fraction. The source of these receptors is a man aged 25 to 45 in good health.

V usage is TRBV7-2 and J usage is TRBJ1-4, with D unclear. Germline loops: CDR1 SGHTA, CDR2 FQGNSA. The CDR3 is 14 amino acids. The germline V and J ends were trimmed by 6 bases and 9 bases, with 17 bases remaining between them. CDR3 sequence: CASSPYSPVKKLFF. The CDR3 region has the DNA TGTGCCAGCAGTCCATACTCCCCTGTAAAAAAACTGTTTTTT.

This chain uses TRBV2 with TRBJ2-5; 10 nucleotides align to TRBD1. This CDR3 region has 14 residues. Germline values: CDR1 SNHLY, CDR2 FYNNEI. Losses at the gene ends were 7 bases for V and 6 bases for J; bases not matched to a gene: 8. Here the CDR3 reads CASNPTGGDKTQYF. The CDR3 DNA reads TGTGCCAGCAATCCGACAGGGGGCGACAAGACCCAGTACTTC.

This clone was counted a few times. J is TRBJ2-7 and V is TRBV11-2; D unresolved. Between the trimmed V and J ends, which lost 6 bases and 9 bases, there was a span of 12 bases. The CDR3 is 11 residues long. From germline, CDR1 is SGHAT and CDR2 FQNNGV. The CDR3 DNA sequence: TGTGCCAGCAGTCTTGCCCGAGCGCAGTACTTC. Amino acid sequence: CASSLARAQYF.

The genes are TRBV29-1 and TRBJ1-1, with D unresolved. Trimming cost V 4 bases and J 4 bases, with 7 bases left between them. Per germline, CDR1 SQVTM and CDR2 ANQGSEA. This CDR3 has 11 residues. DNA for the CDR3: TGCAGCGTTGTTTCCCCCACTGAAGCTTTCTTT. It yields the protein CSVVSPTEAFF.

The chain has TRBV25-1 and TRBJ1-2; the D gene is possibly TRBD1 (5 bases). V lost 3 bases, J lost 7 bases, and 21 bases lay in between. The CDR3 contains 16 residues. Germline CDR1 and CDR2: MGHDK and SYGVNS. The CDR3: CASSDATLARVGGYTF. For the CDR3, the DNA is TGTGCCAGCAGTGATGCAACCCTGGCCAGGGTAGGTGGCTACACCTTC.

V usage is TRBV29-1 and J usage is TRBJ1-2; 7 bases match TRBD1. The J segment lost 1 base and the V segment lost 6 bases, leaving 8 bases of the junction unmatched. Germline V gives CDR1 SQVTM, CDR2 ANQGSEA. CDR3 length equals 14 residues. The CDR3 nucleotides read TGCAGCGTCCTGGGGCAGGGGGATAACTATGGCTACACCTTC. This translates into CSVLGQGDNYGYTF.

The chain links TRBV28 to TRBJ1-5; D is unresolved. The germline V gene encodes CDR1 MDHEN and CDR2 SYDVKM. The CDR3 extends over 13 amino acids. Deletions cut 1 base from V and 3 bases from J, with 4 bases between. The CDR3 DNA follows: TGTGCCAGCAGTTTATTTTACAATCAGCCCCAGCATTTT. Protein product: CASSLFYNQPQHF.

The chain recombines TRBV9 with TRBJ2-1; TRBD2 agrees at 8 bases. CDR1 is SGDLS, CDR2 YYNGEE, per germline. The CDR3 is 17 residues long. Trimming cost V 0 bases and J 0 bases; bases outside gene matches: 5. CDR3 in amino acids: CASSVEGGTSSYNEQFF. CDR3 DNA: TGTGCCAGCAGCGTAGAAGGGGGGACTAGCTCCTACAATGAGCAGTTCTTC.

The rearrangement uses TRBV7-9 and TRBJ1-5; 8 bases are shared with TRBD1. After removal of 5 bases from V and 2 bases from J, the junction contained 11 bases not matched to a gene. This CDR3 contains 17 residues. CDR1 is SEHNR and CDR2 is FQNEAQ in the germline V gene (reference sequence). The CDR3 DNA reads TGTGCCAGCAGCCCTGGACAGGGTGGATCGGGCAATCAGCCCCAGCATTTT. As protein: CASSPGQGGSGNQPQHF.

The CDR3 protein is CASSQESGLAGSYEQYF. The CDR3 DNA is TGCGCCAGCAGCCAAGAATCCGGGCTAGCGGGCTCCTACGAGCAGTACTTC. The chain employs TRBV4-3 and TRBJ2-7; 8 nucleotides agree with TRBD2. The junction had 7 bases not matched to a gene; V was cut back by 0 bases and J by 0 bases. This CDR3 contains 17 residues. Germline V gene data show CDR1 as LGHNA and CDR2 as YSLEER.

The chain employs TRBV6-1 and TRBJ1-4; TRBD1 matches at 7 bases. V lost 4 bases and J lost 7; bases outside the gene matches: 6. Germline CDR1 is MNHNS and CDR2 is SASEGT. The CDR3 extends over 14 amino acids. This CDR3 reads CASSVDRVFEKLFF. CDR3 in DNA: TGTGCCAGCAGTGTTGACAGGGTGTTTGAAAAACTGTTTTTT.

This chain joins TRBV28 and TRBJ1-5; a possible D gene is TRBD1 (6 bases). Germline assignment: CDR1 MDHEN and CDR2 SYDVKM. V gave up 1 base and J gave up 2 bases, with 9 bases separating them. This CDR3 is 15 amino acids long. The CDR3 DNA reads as TGTGCCAGCAGTTTATCGGGGGGCGGCAATCAGCCCCAGCATTTT. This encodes CASSLSGGGNQPQHF.

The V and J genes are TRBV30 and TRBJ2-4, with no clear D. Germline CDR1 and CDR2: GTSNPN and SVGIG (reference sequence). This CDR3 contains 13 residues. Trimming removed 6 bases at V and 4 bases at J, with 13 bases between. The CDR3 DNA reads TGTGCCTGCCGCCCCAGCGCAAAAAACATTCAGTACTTC. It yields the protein CACRPSAKNIQYF.

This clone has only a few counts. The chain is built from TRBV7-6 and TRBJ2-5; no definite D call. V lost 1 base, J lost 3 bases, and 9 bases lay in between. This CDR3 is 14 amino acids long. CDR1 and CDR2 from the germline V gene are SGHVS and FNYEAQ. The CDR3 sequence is CASSLGSTKETQYF. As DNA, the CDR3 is TGTGCCAGCAGCTTAGGAAGCACGAAAGAGACCCAGTACTTC.

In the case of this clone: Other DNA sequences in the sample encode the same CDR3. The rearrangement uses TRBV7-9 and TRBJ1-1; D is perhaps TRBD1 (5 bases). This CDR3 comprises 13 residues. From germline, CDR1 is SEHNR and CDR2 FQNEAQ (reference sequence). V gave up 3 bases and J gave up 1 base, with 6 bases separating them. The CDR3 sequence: CASSFQGNTEAFF. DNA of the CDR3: TGTGCCAGCAGCTTTCAGGGGAACACTGAAGCTTTCTTT.

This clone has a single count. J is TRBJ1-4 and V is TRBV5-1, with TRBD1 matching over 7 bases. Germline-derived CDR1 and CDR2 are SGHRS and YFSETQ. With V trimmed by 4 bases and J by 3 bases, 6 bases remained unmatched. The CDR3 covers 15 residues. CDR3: CASSQTQGSNEKLFF. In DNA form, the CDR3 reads TGCGCCAGCAGCCAAACACAGGGGTCTAATGAAAAACTGTTTTTT. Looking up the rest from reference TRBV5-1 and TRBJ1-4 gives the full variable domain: KAGVTQTPRYLIKTRGQQVTLSCSPISGHRSVSWYQQTPGQGLQFLFEYFSETQRNKGNFPGRFSGRQFSNSRSEMNVSTLELGDSALYLCASSQTQGSNEKLFFGSGTQLSVL.

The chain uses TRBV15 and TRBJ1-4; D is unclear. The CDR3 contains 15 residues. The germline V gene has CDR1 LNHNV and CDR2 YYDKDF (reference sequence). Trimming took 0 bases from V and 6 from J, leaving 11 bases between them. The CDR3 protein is CATSRDREGHEKLFF. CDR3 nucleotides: TGTGCCACCAGCAGAGATAGGGAGGGTCATGAAAAACTGTTTTTT.

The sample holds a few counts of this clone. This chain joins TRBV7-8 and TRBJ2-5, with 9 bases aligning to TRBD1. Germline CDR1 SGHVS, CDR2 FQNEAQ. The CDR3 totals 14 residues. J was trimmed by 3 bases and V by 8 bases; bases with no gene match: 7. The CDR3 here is CASDGRTGEETQYF. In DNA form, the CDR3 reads TGTGCCAGCGATGGCCGGACAGGGGAAGAGACCCAGTACTTC.

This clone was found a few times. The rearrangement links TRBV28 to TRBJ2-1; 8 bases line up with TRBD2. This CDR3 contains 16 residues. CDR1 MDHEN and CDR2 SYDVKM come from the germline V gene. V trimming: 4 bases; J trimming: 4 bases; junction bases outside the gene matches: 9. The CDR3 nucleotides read TGTGCCAGCAGTTCTCACGGGGTAGCGGGATACAATGAGCAGTTCTTC. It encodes CASSSHGVAGYNEQFF.